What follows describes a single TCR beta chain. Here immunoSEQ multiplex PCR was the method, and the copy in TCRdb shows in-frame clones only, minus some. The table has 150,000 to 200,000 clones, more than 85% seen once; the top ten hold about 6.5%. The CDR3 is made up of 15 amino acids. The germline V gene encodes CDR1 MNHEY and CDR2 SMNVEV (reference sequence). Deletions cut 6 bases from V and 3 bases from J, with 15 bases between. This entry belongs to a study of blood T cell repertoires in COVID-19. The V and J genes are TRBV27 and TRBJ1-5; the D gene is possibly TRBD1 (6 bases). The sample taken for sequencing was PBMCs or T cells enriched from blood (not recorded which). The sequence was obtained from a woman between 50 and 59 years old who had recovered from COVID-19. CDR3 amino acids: CASRVGGADNQPQHF. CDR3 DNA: TGTGCCAGCAGAGTGGGGGGGGCGGACAATCAGCCCCAGCATTTT.